This T cell receptor (beta chain) was found in a study of T-cell memory formation after mild COVID-19. A single record per CDR3 protein comes from TCRdb applying MiXCR to the 5' RACE reads. Among approximately 500,000 distinct CDR3 sequences listed, around a quarter were seen once. The CDR3 length is 14 residues. Germline V gene lookup returns CDR1 SEHNR and CDR2 FQNEAQ (reference sequence). V was trimmed by 5 bases and J by 0 bases, leaving 10 bases between them. This sequence was found in an adult woman who had mild COVID-19 (a few samples of this study predate the infection). Cell type and time point are not known. The V gene is TRBV7-9, the J gene TRBJ1-2; D not certain. Sequencing used PBMCs or a T cell subset sorted from them (not recorded which). CDR3 loop: CASSPGDANYGYTF. CDR3 bases: TGTGCCAGCAGCCCCGGGGATGCTAACTATGGCTACACCTTC. Full variable domain (missing parts from reference TRBV7-9 and TRBJ1-2): DTGVSQNPRHKITKRGQNVTFRCDPISEHNRLYWYRQTLGQGPEFLTYFQNEAQLEKSRLLSDRFSAERPKGSFSTLEIQRTEQGDSAMYLCASSPGDANYGYTFGSGTRLTVV.